This is a list of T cell receptor beta chains from one sample in a study of OX40 agonist ivuxolimab in advanced cancers. The protocol was immunoSEQ multiplex PCR, while the TCRdb copy is restricted to in-frame clones and leaves out a portion. The table includes approximately 40,000 clones, about 80% detected once. The specimen was CD4+ or CD8+ T cells sorted from blood, collected in a trial of the OX40 agonist ivuxolimab. These receptors all stem from an adult with an advanced solid tumor such as melanoma, head and neck, liver or kidney cancer. CDR3s include the opening cysteine and the closing phenylalanine or tryptophan. The D gene is left open where the match is weak. A clone size is listed for some rows: how often the clone was seen (once, few, many), or a class if it is expanded.

TRBV19	TRBJ1-6	NA	NA	CASSIGAGSYNSPLHF	TGTGCCAGTAGTATAGGTGCGGGATCCTATAATTCACCCCTCCACTTT
TRBV6-1	TRBJ2-4	NA	NA	CASSQGPKNIQYF	TGTGCCAGCAGTCAAGGACCCAAAAACATTCAGTACTTC
TRBV7-8	TRBJ1-4	NA	NA	CASSLGLDRPNEKLFF	TGTGCCAGCAGCTTAGGTCTGGATCGACCTAATGAAAAACTGTTTTTT
TRBV11-2	TRBJ1-2	NA	NA	CASSFGGQGRGYTF	TGTGCCAGCAGCTTTGGGGGGCAGGGACGTGGCTACACCTTC
TRBV4-1	TRBJ2-5	NA	TRBD2	CASSQDGAGGETQYF	TGCGCCAGCAGCCAAGATGGGGCGGGGGGAGAGACCCAGTACTTC
TRBV7-9	TRBJ2-3	NA	NA	CASSSPRGPSTDTQYF	TGTGCCAGCAGCTCCCCTCGCGGACCCAGCACAGATACGCAGTATTTT
TRBV10-1	TRBJ2-7	NA	NA	CASSESGTYEQYF	TGCGCCAGCAGTGAGTCCGGAACCTACGAGCAGTACTTC
TRBV5-4	TRBJ2-7	NA	TRBD2	CASSPGTKGLAGGEQYF	TGTGCCAGCAGCCCCGGGACTAAAGGACTAGCGGGAGGCGAGCAGTACTTC
TRBV11-2	TRBJ1-1	NA	TRBD1	CASSLTGTTEAFF	TGTGCCAGCAGCCTGACAGGGACCACTGAAGCTTTCTTT
TRBV7-2	TRBJ1-2	NA	NA	CASSLGRNYGYTF	TGTGCCAGCAGCTTAGGACGGAACTATGGCTACACCTTC
TRBV7-3	TRBJ2-5	NA	NA	CASSSGVRKETQYF	TGTGCCAGCAGCTCAGGGGTCCGTAAAGAGACCCAGTACTTC
TRBV13	TRBJ1-6	few	TRBD1	CASSGTGAVPPLHF	TGTGCCAGCAGCGGAACAGGGGCGGTTCCACCCCTCCACTTT